This T cell receptor beta chain originates from a study of T-cell memory formation after mild COVID-19. This clonotype has a handful of counts. Libraries for TCRalpha and TCRbeta carried sample barcodes and unique molecular identifiers via 5'RACE. TCRdb recomputed calls from the 5' RACE reads with MiXCR, one row per CDR3 protein. The data contain some 260,000 distinct CDR3 sequences, over 15% of them singletons. The germline gives CDR1 LGHNA, CDR2 YSLEER. Trimming took off 0 bases at V and 5 bases at J, with 10 bases between the two ends. The CDR3 spans 14 residues. Sequences were obtained from PBMCs or a T cell subset sorted from them (not recorded which). The rearrangement uses TRBV4-3 and TRBJ1-1; D is unresolved. The sequence came from a man aged 18-30 years who had mild COVID-19 (a few samples of this study predate the infection). Cell type and time point are not known. As DNA, the CDR3 is TGCGCCAGCAGCCAAGAACACGGAGGGACTGAAGCTTTCTTT. It translates to CASSQEHGGTEAFF.